This TCR beta chain was found in a study of cytomegalovirus exposure and HLA in healthy donors. Germline CDR1 SEHNR, CDR2 FQNEAQ (reference sequence). This CDR3 contains 14 residues. The V and J ends lost 5 bases and 7 bases, in that order; junction bases with no gene match: 9. The PCR made use of 60 Vbeta and 13 Jbeta primers. This table comes from immunoSEQ multiplex PCR, and its TCRdb copy is limited to in-frame clones, with some not included. Of some 100,000 clones listed, 75% to 85% are singletons. This rearrangement joins TRBV7-9 to TRBJ2-5; 8 bases are shared with TRBD1. This sequence was found in a female donor in good health and CMV-seropositive. Material: PBMCs. The CDR3: CASSEEDRARTQYF. In DNA form, the CDR3 reads TGTGCCAGCAGCGAAGAGGACAGGGCCAGGACCCAGTACTTC.